This TCR beta chain was documented in a study of control samples from healthy donors and cancer patients. Here immunoSEQ multiplex PCR was the method, and the copy in TCRdb shows in-frame clones only, minus some. The sample has 120,000 to 150,000 clones, about 89% seen once; the top ten hold about 7.6%. This receptor was obtained from a man aged 18 to 30 in good health. Material: blood.

This CDR3 reads CASSQGVGGAAYEQYF. In DNA, the CDR3 is TGTGCCAGCAGCCAAGGTGTAGGGGGGGCGGCATACGAGCAGTACTTC. The chain recombines TRBV3-1 (or the pseudogene TRBV3-2) with TRBJ2-7; D may be TRBD2 (7 bases). This CDR3 spans 16 amino acids. CDR1 and CDR2 from the germline V gene are LGHDT and YNNKEL (reference sequence). V shed 1 base and J shed 4 bases, with 17 bases lying between them.